A single sample is the source of the 28 T cell receptor beta chains below, sequenced in a study of cytomegalovirus exposure and HLA in healthy donors. Clones were sequenced by immunoSEQ multiplex PCR, and TCRdb holds only the in-frame ones, with some missing. The sample includes tens of thousands of clones, about 96% of them seen just once. The sequenced material came from PBMCs. These receptors were taken from a man aged 18-30 years in good health and CMV-seronegative.

The V and J genes are TRBV5-1 and TRBJ1-1, with 7 bases lining up with TRBD1. From germline, CDR1 is SGHRS and CDR2 YFSETQ. The CDR3 totals 15 residues. J was trimmed by 7 bases and V by 4 bases; bases with no gene match: 13. In DNA form, the CDR3 reads TGCGCCAGCAGCCGAGACCCTAGGACAGGCCTTGAAGCTTTCTTT. This translates into CASSRDPRTGLEAFF.

The rearrangement uses TRBV11-3 and TRBJ2-2, with D maybe TRBD2 (5 bases). Germline V CDR1 and CDR2: SGHNT, YENEEA. V shed 1 base and J shed 0 bases, with 6 bases lying between them. The CDR3 totals 15 residues. CDR3 residues: CASSLGRTNTGELFF. In DNA, the CDR3 is TGTGCCAGCAGCTTAGGGAGGACGAACACCGGGGAGCTGTTTTTT.

The chain uses TRBV4-1 and TRBJ2-5, with D perhaps matching TRBD2 (7 bases). The germline gives CDR1 MGHRA, CDR2 YSYEKL. CDR3 size: 17 residues. Trimming took off 0 bases at V and 5 bases at J, with 19 bases between the two ends. The CDR3 region has the DNA TGCGCCAGCAGCCAAGAAGGGGGGGGGACATCCGGGGAGACCCAGTACTTC. This sequence encodes CASSQEGGGTSGETQYF.

V and J are TRBV5-1 and TRBJ2-1; 9 positions agree with TRBD2. Germline assignment: CDR1 SGHRS and CDR2 YFSETQ. V dropped 2 bases and J dropped 4; count of bases not matched to a gene: 16. The CDR3 sequence is 19 residues long. In DNA, the CDR3 is TGCGCCAGCAGCTTTTCGTTAGCGGGAGACTCGGGAAGATACAATGAGCAGTTCTTC. Protein sequence: CASSFSLAGDSGRYNEQFF.

The rearrangement links TRBV7-2 to TRBJ2-1; 12 bases are a match to TRBD2. There are 15 residues in the CDR3. The germline V gene encodes CDR1 SGHTA and CDR2 FQGNSA. V gave up 4 bases and J gave up 4 bases; unmatched junction bases: 2. CDR3 coding DNA: TGTGCCAGCAGCTCCGGACTAGCGGGGTACAATGAGCAGTTCTTC. Its translation is CASSSGLAGYNEQFF. Full variable domain (outside the CDR3, taken from reference TRBV7-2 and TRBJ2-1): GAGVSQSPSNKVTEKGKDVELRCDPISGHTALYWYRQSLGQGLEFLIYFQGNSAPDKSGLPSDRFSAERTGGSVSTLTIQRTQQEDSAVYLCASSSGLAGYNEQFFGPGTRLTVL.

This clone turned up a few times. The rearrangement joins TRBV5-4 to TRBJ2-7; D gene unclear. The CDR3 contains 15 residues. The V gene's germline CDR1 is SGHNT and CDR2 YYREEE (reference sequence). V was cut by 9 bases and J by 6 bases, with 25 bases left in between. CDR3 coding DNA: TGTGCCACCATGGATATTGGAGCCCCGCGCAGCGAGCAGTACGTC. Its protein product is CATMDIGAPRSEQYV.

The chain links TRBV28 to TRBJ1-2, with D unresolved. Germline CDR1 MDHEN, CDR2 SYDVKM. The CDR3 length is 13 residues. The V end was cut by 7 bases, the J end by 5 bases, with 14 bases between. CDR3 sequence: CASTPGGIYGYTF. The CDR3 DNA follows: TGTGCCAGCACTCCCGGCGGGATTTATGGCTACACCTTC.

This sequence joins TRBV27 and TRBJ1-2, with 10 nucleotides matching TRBD1. CDR3 size: 16 residues. The germline V gene has CDR1 MNHEY and CDR2 SMNVEV (reference sequence). Losses at the gene ends were 0 bases for V and 2 bases for J; bases not matched to a gene: 3. The CDR3 loop reads CASSLSGDRGNYGYTF. As DNA, the CDR3 is TGTGCCAGCAGTTTATCGGGGGACAGGGGAAACTATGGCTACACCTTC.

The chain uses TRBV6-1 and TRBJ1-1; 9 bases line up with TRBD1. The CDR3 is made up of 14 amino acids. The J segment lost 4 bases and the V segment lost 6 bases, leaving 6 bases of the junction unmatched. Germline CDR1 and CDR2: MNHNS and SASEGT. The CDR3 protein is CASSWGQGSTEAFF. CDR3 bases: TGTGCCAGCAGCTGGGGACAGGGTAGCACTGAAGCTTTCTTT.

The J gene is TRBJ1-5, the V gene TRBV6-6; the D is unclear. V was trimmed by 0 bases and J by 4 bases, leaving 10 bases between them. Germline CDR1 and CDR2: MNHNY and SVGAGI (reference sequence). There are 15 residues in the CDR3. CDR3 in amino acids: CASSYSEALNQPQHF. The CDR3 nucleotides read TGTGCCAGCAGTTACTCCGAGGCACTTAATCAGCCCCAGCATTTT.

The chain joins TRBV5-6 to TRBJ2-5; D is unresolved. Trimming removed 1 base from V and 2 bases from J, with 15 bases in between. Germline V lookup: CDR1 SGHDT, CDR2 YYEEEE. There are 16 residues in the CDR3. CDR3 bases: TGTGCCAGCAGCTTGATCTTACGAGCGCTGCAAGAGACCCAGTACTTC. Its translation: CASSLILRALQETQYF.

V and J are TRBV30 and TRBJ2-7; 7 bases are a match to TRBD1. The CDR3 has 15 amino acids. Germline CDR1 GTSNPN, CDR2 SVGIG (reference sequence). J lost 5 bases, V lost 0 bases, and 10 bases had no gene match. CDR3 region: CAWSVGGAGWNEQYF. For the CDR3, the DNA is TGTGCCTGGAGTGTAGGGGGCGCTGGCTGGAACGAGCAGTACTTC.

The chain is built from TRBV6-5 and TRBJ2-7; D is perhaps TRBD1 (5 bases). CDR3 length: 14 amino acids. V was trimmed by 0 bases and J by 1 base, leaving 7 bases between them. Germline values: CDR1 MNHEY, CDR2 SVGAGI. CDR3 in amino acids: CASSYSAGSYEQYV. CDR3 DNA: TGTGCCAGCAGTTACTCGGCAGGGTCCTACGAGCAGTACGTC.

This chain links TRBV11-1 with TRBJ2-3; possibly TRBD1 for D (5 bases). Germline V CDR1 and CDR2: SGHAT, FQDESV (reference sequence). With 1 base removed from V and 2 bases from J, the gap between germline ends came to 16 bases. This CDR3 has 17 residues. The CDR3 sequence is CASSLVPTAENTDTQYF. The CDR3 nucleotides read TGTGCCAGCAGCTTAGTGCCGACAGCTGAAAACACAGATACGCAGTATTTT.

The count of this clone is one. This chain uses TRBV6-1 with TRBJ2-7; 12 nucleotides match TRBD1. The CDR3 runs 15 residues. Germline lookup yields CDR1 MNHNS and CDR2 SASEGT. J was trimmed by 7 bases and V by 5 bases; bases with no gene match: 9. The CDR3 spells CASSMGQGARLEQYV. In nucleotides, the CDR3 is TGTGCCAGCAGTATGGGACAGGGGGCGAGGTTGGAGCAGTACGTC.

This chain links TRBV19 with TRBJ2-1; 13 bases map to TRBD2. The CDR3 is 14 residues long. Germline CDR1 and CDR2: LNHDA and SQIVND (reference sequence). V was pared by 5 bases and J by 7 bases, with 2 bases of the junction left unmatched. The CDR3 DNA sequence: TGTGCCAGTAGTTTGGGACTAGCGGGAAATGAGCAGTTCTTC. This codes for CASSLGLAGNEQFF.

The chain links TRBV5-1 to TRBJ2-5; 8 bases align to TRBD1. Trimming cost V 3 bases and J 0 bases; bases outside gene matches: 7. CDR1 and CDR2 from the germline V gene are SGHRS and YFSETQ. This CDR3 region has 16 residues. Written as DNA, the CDR3 is TGCGCCAGCAGCTCGCCGGGACAGGCACACCAAGAGACCCAGTACTTC. It encodes CASSSPGQAHQETQYF.

The chain recombines TRBV4-3 with TRBJ1-3, with D uncertain. V dropped 4 bases and J dropped 0 bases, with 10 bases sitting between them. This CDR3 has 15 residues. The germline gives CDR1 LGHNA, CDR2 YSLEER. The CDR3 coding sequence is TGCGCCAGCAGCCCCACAACGCACTCTGGAAACACCATATATTTT. Its translation: CASSPTTHSGNTIYF.

The chain recombines TRBV5-5 with TRBJ1-5, with D perhaps TRBD1 (6 bases). Per the germline V gene, CDR1 is SGHKS and CDR2 is YYEKEE (reference sequence). Trimming cost V 0 bases and J 9 bases, with 13 bases left between them. The CDR3 has 14 residues. CDR3 sequence reads: CASSLEQGVGPQHF. As DNA, the CDR3 is TGTGCCAGCAGCTTGGAACAGGGAGTAGGGCCCCAGCATTTT.

The CDR3 DNA is TGTGCCTGGAGCCAAGCACTTTACTCTGGAAACACCATATATTTT. Its protein is CAWSQALYSGNTIYF. The V gene is TRBV30, the J gene TRBJ1-3, with D unresolved. The V gene lost 3 bases and the J gene lost 0 bases, with 12 bases spanning the gap. The length of the CDR3 is 15 residues. Germline V gene data show CDR1 as GTSNPN and CDR2 as SVGIG (reference sequence).

The gene calls are TRBV7-9 and TRBJ2-7; the match to TRBD1 covers 10 bases. The germline V gene has CDR1 SEHNR and CDR2 FQNEAQ (reference sequence). The CDR3 loop spans 15 amino acids. V lost 5 bases to trimming and J lost 4 bases; unmatched junction nucleotides: 8. The CDR3 coding sequence is TGTGCCAGCAGCCCCTTGACAGGGGGCATTTACGAGCAGTACTTC. As protein: CASSPLTGGIYEQYF.

The CDR3 nucleotides are TGTGCCAGCAGTTTTAGGACAGGGGTAAGAGAGACCCAGTACTTC. Its protein is CASSFRTGVRETQYF. V gene TRBV27 combines with J gene TRBJ2-5, with 9 positions matching TRBD1. CDR1 MNHEY and CDR2 SMNVEV come from the germline V gene (reference sequence). The CDR3 covers 15 residues. V lost 3 bases, J lost 4 bases, and 6 bases stayed unmatched.

The chain employs TRBV19 and TRBJ1-2, with D perhaps matching TRBD1 (5 bases). This CDR3 is 15 amino acids long. V lost 5 bases to trimming and J lost 3 bases, with 16 bases between them. The germline V gene has CDR1 LNHDA and CDR2 SQIVND (reference sequence). The DNA for the CDR3 is TGTGCCAGTAGTCCTAGATCGTGGGGGGACTATGGCTACACCTTC. It encodes CASSPRSWGDYGYTF.

This chain connects TRBV11-2 to TRBJ2-2; 9 bases align to TRBD2. The CDR3 contains 16 residues. The germline CDR1 and CDR2 sequences are SGHAT and FQNNGV. V shed 5 bases, J shed 4 bases, and the junction held 8 bases outside the gene matches. The CDR3 bases are TGTGCCAGCAGCGTGGGACTAGCAGGAGGCACCGGGGAGCTGTTTTTT. Translation gives CASSVGLAGGTGELFF.

The rearrangement joins TRBV2 to TRBJ1-5, with D perhaps TRBD1 (5 bases). V lost 3 bases to trimming and J lost 4 bases, with 25 bases between them. Per germline, CDR1 SNHLY and CDR2 FYNNEI. CDR3 length equals 19 residues. The CDR3 region has the DNA TGTGCCAGCAGTGATGGGGGGGGTTGGGAGGGAGTTTCGAATCAGCCCCAGCATTTT. Its protein product is CASSDGGGWEGVSNQPQHF. The full variable domain, in which reference TRBV2 and TRBJ1-5 provide the parts outside the CDR3, is EPEVTQTPSHQVTQMGQEVILRCVPISNHLYFYWYRQILGQKVEFLVSFYNNEISEKSEIFDDQFSVERPDGSNFTLKIRSTKLEDSAMYFCASSDGGGWEGVSNQPQHFGDGTRLSIL.

The chain joins TRBV27 to TRBJ2-3, with D perhaps TRBD2 (5 bases). Germline CDR1 MNHEY, CDR2 SMNVEV (reference sequence). The V end was cut by 3 bases, the J end by 4 bases, with 11 bases between. This CDR3 comprises 14 residues. The CDR3 spells CASSFYTGADTQYF. Here the CDR3 DNA reads TGTGCCAGCAGTTTTTATACCGGGGCAGATACGCAGTATTTT.

The rearrangement links TRBV29-1 to TRBJ1-2; 10 bases line up with TRBD1. V shed 7 bases, J shed 5 bases, and the junction held 7 bases outside the gene matches. This CDR3 contains 13 residues. In germline, CDR1 is SQVTM, CDR2 ANQGSEA. CDR3 sequence reads: CSAEGQGNYGYTF. CDR3 sequence (DNA): TGCAGCGCAGAGGGACAGGGGAATTATGGCTACACCTTC.

This chain connects TRBV5-1 to TRBJ2-5, with 7 bases aligning to TRBD2. Germline V CDR1 and CDR2: SGHRS, YFSETQ. This CDR3 has 14 residues. The junction had 2 bases not matched to a gene; V was cut back by 0 bases and J by 3 bases. DNA for the CDR3: TGCGCCAGCAGCTTGGACCGGGGGGAAGAGACCCAGTACTTC. This translates into CASSLDRGEETQYF.